These 28 T cell receptor beta chains came from one sample sequenced in a study of T cells after posttransplantation cyclophosphamide. Produced via immunoSEQ multiplex PCR; TCRdb's table is partial and in-frame only. The repertoire includes about 18,000 clones, roughly 80% of them detected once, and 31% sits in the top ten. A marrow graft followed busulfan-fludarabine conditioning, with cyclophosphamide on days +3 and +4. Sequenced material: CD8+ T cells sorted from PBMCs, taken roughly 250 weeks after a stem cell transplant with posttransplant cyclophosphamide. All receptors derive from a female patient between 40 and 50 years old who received an allogeneic stem cell transplant from a related donor, was CMV-positive, and had no GVHD. Some T cells may arise from the graft donor.

V gene TRBV6-5 combines with J gene TRBJ1-1; D gene uncertain. The CDR3 is made up of 14 amino acids. With 0 bases removed from V and 3 bases from J, the gap between germline ends came to 8 bases. Germline V gives CDR1 MNHEY, CDR2 SVGAGI. CDR3 in DNA: TGTGCCAGCAGTTACTCGAGAGGGTACACTGAAGCTTTCTTT. It specifies CASSYSRGYTEAFF.

This rearrangement joins TRBV6-5 to TRBJ2-7, with 7 bases fitting TRBD1. The germline V gene has CDR1 MNHEY and CDR2 SVGAGI. The trim removed 7 bases at V and 0 bases at J, leaving 9 bases unmatched. CDR3 length equals 15 residues. Here the CDR3 DNA reads TGTGCCAGCACCGCCTACGGGACAGACTCCTACGAGCAGTACTTC. Its protein is CASTAYGTDSYEQYF.

The genes are TRBV29-1 and TRBJ2-3; a weak D match, TRBD1 (6 bases). CDR3 length equals 15 residues. Per the germline V gene, CDR1 is SQVTM and CDR2 is ANQGSEA. Trimming removed 2 bases at V and 2 bases at J, with 14 bases between. CDR3 in DNA: TGCAGCGTTGAATGGGACAAATACCCCACAGATACGCAGTATTTT. Amino acid sequence: CSVEWDKYPTDTQYF.

This clone was detected a few times. The chain is built from TRBV4-1 and TRBJ1-6; 8 bases line up with TRBD1. The CDR3 runs to 14 residues. V shed 4 bases and J 9 bases; nucleotides not matched to a gene: 5. Germline CDR1 MGHRA, CDR2 YSYEKL. The CDR3: CASSPDRESSPLHF. CDR3 DNA: TGCGCCAGCAGCCCGGACAGGGAATCTTCACCCCTCCACTTT.

The genes are TRBV10-3 and TRBJ2-7; D possibly corresponds to TRBD2 (6 bases). Germline values: CDR1 ENHRY, CDR2 SYGVKD. Trimming cost V 3 bases and J 3 bases, with 12 bases left between them. The CDR3 covers 14 residues. CDR3: CAISDPGTLYEQYF. The CDR3 region has the DNA TGTGCCATCAGTGACCCCGGGACTCTCTACGAGCAGTACTTC.

The chain joins TRBV14 to TRBJ2-7; D gene ambiguous. V lost 4 bases and J 2 bases, leaving 12 bases between the germline ends. CDR1 SGHDN and CDR2 FVKESK come from the germline V gene. This CDR3 contains 14 residues. The CDR3 nucleotides read TGTGCCAGCAGCCCACGACTGATAACCTACGAGCAGTACTTC. Translation: CASSPRLITYEQYF.

This clone was found once. The V and J genes are TRBV7-9 and TRBJ2-5; 8 bases line up with TRBD1. V trimming: 0 bases; J trimming: 3 bases; junction bases outside the gene matches: 3. The germline V gene has CDR1 SEHNR and CDR2 FQNEAQ (reference sequence). This CDR3 comprises 15 residues. CDR3 sequence (DNA): TGTGCCAGCAGCTTAGCGACAGGGGAGAAAGAGACCCAGTACTTC. This sequence encodes CASSLATGEKETQYF.

The chain is built from TRBV28 and TRBJ1-2, with a possible D match to TRBD1 (6 bases). Germline assignment: CDR1 MDHEN and CDR2 SYDVKM. The CDR3 spans 16 residues. The V end lost 3 bases, the J end lost 7 bases, and 21 bases lay between the germline ends. The CDR3 DNA reads as TGTGCCAGCAGTTTCCCTACCGGGACAAAAACGTTTGGCTACACCTTC. Its translation is CASSFPTGTKTFGYTF.

This chain joins TRBV7-9 and TRBJ2-7; 9 bases agree with TRBD1. CDR1 is SEHNR, CDR2 FQNEAQ, per germline (reference sequence). Trimming removed 5 bases from V and 0 bases from J; junction bases left unmatched: 5. CDR3 length equals 15 residues. The CDR3 here is CASSIGTGPSYEQYF. The CDR3 DNA follows: TGTGCCAGCAGCATCGGGACAGGGCCCTCCTACGAGCAGTACTTC.

Only a few counts were recorded for this clone. The V and J genes are TRBV6-4 and TRBJ2-7, with D unclear. Deletions cut 6 bases from V and 4 bases from J, with 10 bases between. The CDR3 is 12 residues long. Per germline, CDR1 MRHNA and CDR2 SNTAGT. Here the CDR3 DNA reads TGTGCCAGCAGAAATCACAGATACGAGCAGTACTTC. This translates into CASRNHRYEQYF.

The gene calls are TRBV10-1 and TRBJ2-2, with 9 bases fitting TRBD2. This CDR3 spans 15 amino acids. Germline CDR1 and CDR2: WNHNN and SYGVQD (reference sequence). Trimming took 5 bases from V and 1 from J; bases not matched to a gene: 2. The CDR3 bases are TGCGCCAGCAGTAGCGGGGGGATGAACACCGGGGAGCTGTTTTTT. Translation: CASSSGGMNTGELFF.

The chain is built from TRBV19 and TRBJ2-7, with D perhaps TRBD1 (5 bases). The CDR3 is made up of 15 amino acids. The germline V gene encodes CDR1 LNHDA and CDR2 SQIVND (reference sequence). V lost 1 base and J 3 bases, leaving 13 bases between the germline ends. Here the CDR3 DNA reads TGTGCCAGTAGTATAGTAACAGGTAGTCACTACGAGCAGTACTTC. It is translated as CASSIVTGSHYEQYF.

This clone was seen only once. The chain recombines TRBV6-5 with TRBJ2-7; 9 bases align to TRBD1. The CDR3 is 15 residues long. Losses at the gene ends were 2 bases for V and 1 base for J; bases not matched to a gene: 3. Germline CDR1 reads MNHEY; CDR2 reads SVGAGI. The CDR3 coding sequence is TGTGCCAGCAGTTACGAGGGGACAGGGTCCTACGAGCAGTACTTC. It encodes CASSYEGTGSYEQYF.

The V gene is TRBV27, the J gene TRBJ2-1, with TRBD2 matching over 11 bases. The trim removed 4 bases at V and 2 bases at J, leaving 1 base unmatched. Germline CDR1 and CDR2: MNHEY and SMNVEV (reference sequence). The CDR3 runs 15 residues. CDR3 sequence reads: CASSSGLAAYNEQFF. In DNA, the CDR3 is TGTGCCAGCAGTTCGGGACTAGCGGCCTACAATGAGCAGTTCTTC.

This sequence joins TRBV7-8 and TRBJ2-7; D is uncertain. The CDR3 loop spans 15 amino acids. The V gene lost 5 bases and the J gene lost 2 bases, with 16 bases spanning the gap. CDR1 is SGHVS, CDR2 FQNEAQ, per germline. The CDR3 loop reads CASSPVRQATYEQYF. The CDR3 DNA sequence: TGTGCCAGCAGCCCAGTCCGGCAGGCAACCTACGAGCAGTACTTC.

For the CDR3, the DNA is TGTGCCAGCATGAGGACAGGAGGGAACACTGAAGCTTTCTTT. It translates to CASMRTGGNTEAFF. The gene calls are TRBV2 and TRBJ1-1; 7 positions agree with TRBD1. V lost 7 bases and J lost 1; bases outside the gene matches: 6. This CDR3 region has 14 residues. The germline V gene encodes CDR1 SNHLY and CDR2 FYNNEI.

The CDR3 reads CASSIGLAGASDTQYF. CDR3 in DNA: TGTGCCAGCAGCATCGGACTAGCGGGAGCGTCAGATACGCAGTATTTT. This sequence joins TRBV7-9 and TRBJ2-3; 13 bases agree with TRBD2. This CDR3 spans 16 amino acids. Trimming cost V 5 bases and J 4 bases; bases outside gene matches: 6. Looked up from germline, CDR1 is SEHNR and CDR2 is FQNEAQ (reference sequence). Variable domain in full (rest from reference TRBV7-9 and TRBJ2-3): DTGVSQNPRHKITKRGQNVTFRCDPISEHNRLYWYRQTLGQGPEFLTYFQNEAQLEKSRLLSDRFSAERPKGSFSTLEIQRTEQGDSAMYLCASSIGLAGASDTQYFGPGTRLTVL.

V usage is TRBV5-1 and J usage is TRBJ2-1; 10 bases agree with TRBD2. Germline V gives CDR1 SGHRS, CDR2 YFSETQ. Trimming took 2 bases from V and 6 from J; bases not matched to a gene: 5. This CDR3 region has 15 residues. The CDR3 DNA reads as TGCGCCAGCAGCTTCAGCGGGGGGGCCCCCAATGAGCAGTTCTTC. Translated, it gives CASSFSGGAPNEQFF.

The rearrangement links TRBV11-2 to TRBJ2-7; 7 bases line up with TRBD2. Germline assignment: CDR1 SGHAT and CDR2 FQNNGV. This CDR3 spans 14 amino acids. V gave up 5 bases and J gave up 3 bases; unmatched junction bases: 7. CDR3 in amino acids: CASSTISGGYEQYF. For the CDR3, the DNA is TGTGCCAGCAGCACAATATCGGGGGGCTACGAGCAGTACTTC. The whole variable domain, remainder taken from reference TRBV11-2 and TRBJ2-7, is EAGVAQSPRYKIIEKRQSVAFWCNPISGHATLYWYQQILGQGPKLLIQFQNNGVVDDSQLPKDRFSAERLKGVDSTLKIQPAKLEDSAVYLCASSTISGGYEQYFGPGTRLTVT.

Concerning this clone itself: Other nucleotide sequences in the sample specify the same CDR3. V usage is TRBV7-9 and J usage is TRBJ1-3; D is possibly TRBD1 (6 bases). The CDR3 covers 16 residues. Germline CDR1 and CDR2: SEHNR and FQNEAQ (reference sequence). V lost 5 bases and J lost 0, with 14 bases in between. CDR3 in amino acids: CASSPLQGSSGNTIYF. CDR3 in DNA: TGTGCCAGCAGCCCCCTACAGGGCAGCTCTGGAAACACCATATATTTT.

The chain links TRBV7-3 to TRBJ2-1, with 10 bases lining up with TRBD1. There are 15 residues in the CDR3. The junction had 2 bases not matched to a gene; V was cut back by 2 bases and J by 4 bases. The V gene's germline CDR1 is SGHTA and CDR2 FQGTGA. The CDR3 sequence: CASSLGTGDYNEQFF. CDR3 sequence (DNA): TGTGCCAGCAGCTTAGGGACAGGGGATTACAATGAGCAGTTCTTC.

In this sample, this clone turned up a few times. This rearrangement joins TRBV6-1 to TRBJ2-6; D is perhaps TRBD1 (5 bases). In germline, CDR1 is MNHNS, CDR2 SASEGT. Trimming took off 3 bases at V and 1 base at J, with 7 bases between the two ends. The CDR3 consists of 15 residues. CDR3 DNA: TGTGCCAGCAGTGACGACAGTTCTGGGGCCAACGTCCTGACTTTC. This translates into CASSDDSSGANVLTF.

The CDR3 region is CSVEEVASGGVWEQYF. For the CDR3, the DNA is TGCAGCGTTGAAGAGGTCGCTAGCGGGGGTGTCTGGGAGCAGTACTTC. The J gene is TRBJ2-7, the V gene TRBV29-1; TRBD2 matches at 10 bases. CDR3 size: 16 residues. V shed 0 bases, J shed 7 bases, and the junction held 12 bases outside the gene matches. Per the germline V gene, CDR1 is SQVTM and CDR2 is ANQGSEA.

V gene TRBV6-5 combines with J gene TRBJ1-1, with no clear D. The CDR3 runs 14 residues. Deletions cut 3 bases from V and 3 bases from J, with 11 bases between. Germline-derived CDR1 and CDR2 are MNHEY and SVGAGI. In DNA, the CDR3 is TGTGCCAGCAGTTATCGGGAGGGCCACACTGAAGCTTTCTTT. Amino acids: CASSYREGHTEAFF.

The V and J genes are TRBV27 and TRBJ2-1, with 8 bases aligning to TRBD1. V gave up 2 bases and J gave up 6 bases; unmatched junction bases: 6. This CDR3 comprises 15 residues. In germline, CDR1 is MNHEY, CDR2 SMNVEV (reference sequence). DNA for the CDR3: TGTGCCAGCAGTTTAGCCTCACAGGGGGGCAATGAGCAGTTCTTC. Encoded protein: CASSLASQGGNEQFF.

This chain's CDR3 is CATSREIGELAYEQYF. The CDR3 DNA reads TGTGCCACCAGCAGAGAGATTGGGGAGTTGGCCTACGAGCAGTACTTC. The rearrangement joins TRBV15 to TRBJ2-7, with D possibly matching TRBD2 (5 bases). Germline loops: CDR1 LNHNV, CDR2 YYDKDF (reference sequence). V was cut by 0 bases and J by 2 bases, with 14 bases left in between. This CDR3 is built from 16 residues.

The genes are TRBV4-1 and TRBJ1-4; TRBD1 might be the D (6 bases). The ends were cut back, 1 base at V and 7 bases at J, with 19 bases in the middle. Germline CDR1 reads MGHRA; CDR2 reads YSYEKL. The CDR3 runs 17 residues. CDR3 bases: TGCGCCAGCAGCCAAGCGCTCGTGGGGGCGGTCGTTGAAAAACTGTTTTTT. Amino acids: CASSQALVGAVVEKLFF.

This chain uses TRBV10-1 with TRBJ2-5; 7 nucleotides align to TRBD1. The germline V gene has CDR1 WNHNN and CDR2 SYGVQD (reference sequence). The V and J ends lost 4 bases and 3 bases, in that order; junction bases with no gene match: 2. The CDR3 is 13 amino acids. CDR3 region: CASSAGTEETQYF. CDR3 DNA sequence: TGCGCCAGCAGTGCCGGGACAGAAGAGACCCAGTACTTC.